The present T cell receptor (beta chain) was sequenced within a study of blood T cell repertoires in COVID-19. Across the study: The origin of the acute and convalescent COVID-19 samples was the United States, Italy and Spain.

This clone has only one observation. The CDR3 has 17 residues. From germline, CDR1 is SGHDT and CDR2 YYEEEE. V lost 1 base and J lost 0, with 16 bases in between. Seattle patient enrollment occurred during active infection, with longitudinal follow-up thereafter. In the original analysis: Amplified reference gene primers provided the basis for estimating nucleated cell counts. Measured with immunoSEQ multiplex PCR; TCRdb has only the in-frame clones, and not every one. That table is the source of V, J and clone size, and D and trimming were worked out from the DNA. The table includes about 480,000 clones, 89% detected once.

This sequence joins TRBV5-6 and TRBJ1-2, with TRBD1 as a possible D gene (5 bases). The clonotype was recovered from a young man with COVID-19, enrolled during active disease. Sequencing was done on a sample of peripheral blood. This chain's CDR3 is CASSLRDGGATNYGYTF. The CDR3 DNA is TGTGCCAGCAGCTTGCGTGACGGAGGGGCTACTAACTATGGCTACACCTTC.